A selection of T cell receptor beta chains follows, all from one sample in a study of response to subunit inactivated influenza vaccine. MiXCR, applied by TCRdb to the RT-PCR reads, yields one record per CDR3 protein. In the table there are approximately 500,000 distinct CDR3 sequences, roughly 13% of which are singletons. The specimen comprised PBMCs from blood, sampled roughly 6 weeks after vaccination. These TCRs come from a man aged 50-60 years who received an inactivated influenza vaccine. CDR3s include the opening cysteine and the closing phenylalanine or tryptophan. The order of the fields is clone size, V gene, J gene, D gene, CDR3 DNA, CDR3 protein. D genes are given only for firm matches. Clone size is given for some rows only: seen once, a few or many times, or a class if the clone is expanded.

>-|TRBV7-8|TRBJ2-3|-
TGTGCCAGCAGCTTAGGTAGCGGTGTTAACACAGATACGCAGTATTTT
CASSLGSGVNTDTQYF
>few|TRBV7-2|TRBJ2-5|TRBD1
TGTGCCAGCAGCTTAGGCAGACAGGGGATCCGGGAGACCCAGTACTTC
CASSLGRQGIRETQYF
>few|TRBV24-1|TRBJ1-4|-
TGTGCCACCAGTGATCCTACTCCCCGGCAGGGCGGCGGTGAAAAACTGTTTTTT
CATSDPTPRQGGGEKLFF
>-|TRBV4-3|TRBJ2-7|-
TGCGCCAGCAGCCAAGAGAGGGGGACGCTGACCTACGAGCAGTACTTC
CASSQERGTLTYEQYF
>-|TRBV12-3/TRBV12-4|TRBJ2-7|-
TGTGCCAGCAAGGCCACCGCCTTC
CASKATAF
>-|TRBV7-2|TRBJ2-3|-
TGTGCCAGCAGCTTAGAGTTTGGAGATACGCAGTATTTT
CASSLEFGDTQYF
>many|TRBV12-3/TRBV12-4|TRBJ2-7|TRBD1
TGTGCCAGCAGTTTGTACAGGGGATCCTACGAGCAGTACTTC
CASSLYRGSYEQYF
>few|TRBV7-6|TRBJ2-7|-
TGTGCCAGCAGCCCATTGGCAGATAGCGGTAGTTCCTACGAGCAGTACTTC
CASSPLADSGSSYEQYF
>-|TRBV28|TRBJ2-1|TRBD2
TGTGCCAGCAGCCCTTATGGACTAGCAAGCTCCTACAATGAGCAGTTCTTC
CASSPYGLASSYNEQFF
>few|TRBV5-1|TRBJ2-3|-
TGCGCCAGCAGCCCCGGGACAGCGGGCGCAGATACGCAGTATTTT
CASSPGTAGADTQYF